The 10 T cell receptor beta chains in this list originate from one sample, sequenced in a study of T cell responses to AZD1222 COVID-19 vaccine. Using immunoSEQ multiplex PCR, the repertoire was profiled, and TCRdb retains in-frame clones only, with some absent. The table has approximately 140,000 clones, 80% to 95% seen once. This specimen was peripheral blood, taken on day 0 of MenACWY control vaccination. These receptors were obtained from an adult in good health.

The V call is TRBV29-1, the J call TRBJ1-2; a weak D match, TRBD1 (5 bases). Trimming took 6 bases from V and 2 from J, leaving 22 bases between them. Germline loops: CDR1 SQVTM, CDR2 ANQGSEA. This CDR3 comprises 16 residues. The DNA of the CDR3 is TGCAGCGTCGCAGGGAAACGCTCTCGGACAAACTATGGCTACACCTTC. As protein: CSVAGKRSRTNYGYTF.

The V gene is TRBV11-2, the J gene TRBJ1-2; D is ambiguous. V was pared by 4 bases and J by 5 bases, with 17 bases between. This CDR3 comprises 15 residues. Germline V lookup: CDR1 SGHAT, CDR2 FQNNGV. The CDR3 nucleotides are TGTGCCAGCAGCTCGTCAGGACGGCCGCAGTATGGCTACACCTTC. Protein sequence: CASSSSGRPQYGYTF.

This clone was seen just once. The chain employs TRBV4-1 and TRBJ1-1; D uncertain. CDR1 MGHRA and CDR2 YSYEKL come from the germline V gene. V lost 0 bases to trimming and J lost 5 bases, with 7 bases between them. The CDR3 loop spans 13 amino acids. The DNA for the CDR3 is TGCGCCAGCAGCCAAGACCCTGGGACTGAAGCTTTCTTT. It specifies CASSQDPGTEAFF.

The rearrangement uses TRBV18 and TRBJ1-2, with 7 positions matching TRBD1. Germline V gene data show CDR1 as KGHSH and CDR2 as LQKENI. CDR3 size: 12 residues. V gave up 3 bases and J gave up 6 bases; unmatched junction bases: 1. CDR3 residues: CASSPTGDGYTF. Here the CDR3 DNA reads TGTGCCAGCTCACCCACAGGGGATGGCTACACCTTC.

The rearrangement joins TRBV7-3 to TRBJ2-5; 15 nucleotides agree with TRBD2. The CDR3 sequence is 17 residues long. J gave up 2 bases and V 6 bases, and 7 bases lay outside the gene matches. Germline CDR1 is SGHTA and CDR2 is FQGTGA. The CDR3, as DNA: TGTGCCAGCAGTGAGGGACTAGCGGGAGGACGGCAAGAGACCCAGTACTTC. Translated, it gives CASSEGLAGGRQETQYF.

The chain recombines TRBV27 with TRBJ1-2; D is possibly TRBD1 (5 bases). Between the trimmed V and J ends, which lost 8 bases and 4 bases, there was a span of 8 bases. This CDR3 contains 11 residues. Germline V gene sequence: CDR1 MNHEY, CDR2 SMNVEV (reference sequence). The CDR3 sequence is CASWGLYGYTF. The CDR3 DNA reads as TGTGCCAGCTGGGGCCTCTATGGCTACACCTTC.

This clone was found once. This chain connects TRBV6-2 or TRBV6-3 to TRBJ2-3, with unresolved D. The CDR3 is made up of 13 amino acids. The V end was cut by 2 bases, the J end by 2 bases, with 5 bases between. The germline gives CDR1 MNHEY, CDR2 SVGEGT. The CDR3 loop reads CASSYRDTDTQYF. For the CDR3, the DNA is TGTGCCAGCAGTTACAGGGACACAGATACGCAGTATTTT.

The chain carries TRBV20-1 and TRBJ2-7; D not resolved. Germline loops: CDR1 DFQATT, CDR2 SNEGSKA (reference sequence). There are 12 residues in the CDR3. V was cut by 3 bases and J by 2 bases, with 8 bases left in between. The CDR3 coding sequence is TGCAGTGCTAGTGACGGAACCTACGAGCAGTACTTC. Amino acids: CSASDGTYEQYF.

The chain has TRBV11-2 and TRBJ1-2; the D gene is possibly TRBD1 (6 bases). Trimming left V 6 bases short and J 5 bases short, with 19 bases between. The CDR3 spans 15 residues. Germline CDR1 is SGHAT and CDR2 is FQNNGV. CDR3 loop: CASRENRALNYGYTF. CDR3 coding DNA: TGTGCCAGCAGGGAGAACAGGGCTCTTAATTATGGCTACACCTTC.

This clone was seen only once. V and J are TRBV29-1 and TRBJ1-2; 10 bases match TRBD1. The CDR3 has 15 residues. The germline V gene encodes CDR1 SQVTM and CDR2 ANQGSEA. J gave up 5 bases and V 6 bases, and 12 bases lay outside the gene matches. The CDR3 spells CSVALTPGQGYGYTF. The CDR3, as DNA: TGCAGCGTGGCATTGACTCCGGGACAGGGGTATGGCTACACCTTC.